Listed here are 29 T cell receptor beta chains from one sample, sequenced in a study of blood T cell repertoires in COVID-19. This table comes from immunoSEQ multiplex PCR, and its TCRdb copy is limited to in-frame clones, with some not included. There are 55,000 to 85,000 clones in the sample; roughly 80% occur only once, and 0.83% lies in the top ten. The sample comprised peripheral blood. These receptors all stem from a woman aged 70-85 years with acute or convalescent COVID-19.

The chain recombines TRBV30 with TRBJ2-3; D not resolved. This CDR3 comprises 13 residues. Germline CDR1 is GTSNPN and CDR2 is SVGIG (reference sequence). Trimming shortened V by 2 bases and J by 1 base, and 7 bases separated the two germline ends. CDR3 in amino acids: CAWSIQGTDTQYF. The CDR3 coding sequence is TGTGCCTGGAGTATCCAGGGCACAGATACGCAGTATTTT.

This chain joins TRBV30 and TRBJ1-5; D is unresolved. Trimming took 0 bases from V and 0 from J, leaving 3 bases between them. Germline CDR1 and CDR2: GTSNPN and SVGIG (reference sequence). This CDR3 region has 13 residues. CDR3 amino acids: CAWSVHSNQPQHF. CDR3 DNA sequence: TGTGCCTGGAGTGTCCATAGCAATCAGCCCCAGCATTTT.

V is TRBV19 and J is TRBJ2-6; a weak D match, TRBD1 (6 bases). The length of the CDR3 is 17 residues. V shed 4 bases and J shed 2 bases, with 15 bases lying between them. Germline CDR1 is LNHDA and CDR2 is SQIVND (reference sequence). CDR3 in DNA: TGTGCCAGTAGTACAGGGGCAGGGAAGACTGGGGCCAACGTCCTGACTTTC. Its translation is CASSTGAGKTGANVLTF.

J is TRBJ1-6 and V is TRBV9; TRBD1 matches 7 bases. The germline gives CDR1 SGDLS, CDR2 YYNGEE. The CDR3 consists of 15 residues. The V and J ends lost 3 bases and 4 bases, in that order; junction bases with no gene match: 4. The chain's CDR3 is CASSGQGPYNSPLHF. DNA of the CDR3: TGTGCCAGCAGCGGACAGGGACCTTATAATTCACCCCTCCACTTT. The full variable domain, its missing parts supplied by reference TRBV9 and TRBJ1-6, is DSGVTQTPKHLITATGQRVTLRCSPRSGDLSVYWYQQSLDQGLQFLIQYYNGEERAKGNILERFSAQQFPDLHSELNLSSLELGDSALYFCASSGQGPYNSPLHFGNGTRLTVT.

J is TRBJ2-1 and V is TRBV18; tentative D call: TRBD2 (7 bases). This CDR3 contains 15 residues. Germline V gene data show CDR1 as KGHSH and CDR2 as LQKENI. V was shortened by 9 bases and J by 6 bases, with 21 bases between the two germline ends. CDR3 nucleotide sequence: TGTGCCAGTTCAGGGGCGGGAGTTCTTCGCAATGAGCAGTTCTTC. Translation: CASSGAGVLRNEQFF. The whole variable domain, remainder taken from reference TRBV18 and TRBJ2-1, is NAGVMQNPRHLVRRRGQEARLRCSPMKGHSHVYWYRQLPEEGLKFMVYLQKENIIDESGMPKERFSAEFPKEGPSILRIQQVVRGDSAAYFCASSGAGVLRNEQFFGPGTRLTVL.

The J gene is TRBJ1-2, the V gene TRBV5-5, with 7 bases matching TRBD1. The germline V gene has CDR1 SGHKS and CDR2 YYEKEE (reference sequence). The trim removed 4 bases at V and 5 bases at J, leaving 8 bases unmatched. This CDR3 spans 14 amino acids. Here the CDR3 reads CASSLSGTAYGYTF. CDR3 in DNA: TGTGCCAGCAGCCTATCCGGGACAGCGTATGGCTACACCTTC.

This sequence joins TRBV27 and TRBJ1-2, with D perhaps TRBD1 (5 bases). Trimming took 3 bases from V and 2 from J, leaving 19 bases between them. Germline values: CDR1 MNHEY, CDR2 SMNVEV (reference sequence). CDR3 length: 17 amino acids. CDR3 DNA sequence: TGTGCCAGCAGTTTTGCGGTGCGGGGGAATGCAAACTATGGCTACACCTTC. Its translation: CASSFAVRGNANYGYTF.

The V gene is TRBV4-1, the J gene TRBJ2-7, with D tentatively TRBD2 (5 bases). CDR3 size: 15 residues. V was clipped by 4 bases and J by 3 bases, with 16 bases between them. Looked up from germline, CDR1 is MGHRA and CDR2 is YSYEKL. This CDR3 is CASSLSYVGVYEQYF. The CDR3 DNA reads TGCGCCAGCAGCCTTAGTTATGTGGGAGTCTACGAGCAGTACTTC.

This chain joins TRBV5-4 and TRBJ2-3; a weak D match, TRBD2 (6 bases). Germline CDR1 SGHNT, CDR2 YYREEE (reference sequence). The CDR3 totals 14 residues. Trimming cost V 0 bases and J 3 bases, with 8 bases left between them. CDR3 nucleotides: TGTGCCAGCAGCTTGGTCAGCGGGACAGATACGCAGTATTTT. Protein sequence: CASSLVSGTDTQYF. The full variable domain, rest sourced from reference TRBV5-4 and TRBJ2-3, is ETGVTQSPTHLIKTRGQQVTLRCSSQSGHNTVSWYQQALGQGPQFIFQYYREEENGRGNFPPRFSGLQFPNYSSELNVNALELDDSALYLCASSLVSGTDTQYFGPGTRLTVL.

The chain couples TRBV2 to TRBJ1-1; D ambiguous. CDR3 length: 13 residues. Germline V gives CDR1 SNHLY, CDR2 FYNNEI. With 6 bases removed from V and 7 bases from J, the gap between germline ends came to 15 bases. In DNA form, the CDR3 reads TGTGCCAGCAGCGCCCCCGACTCCCGTGAAGCTTTCTTT. Protein: CASSAPDSREAFF.

This clone occurred a few times. V usage is TRBV3-1 (or the pseudogene TRBV3-2) and J usage is TRBJ1-5; D remains unclear. CDR3 length equals 12 residues. Germline CDR1 and CDR2: LGHDT and YNNKEL (reference sequence). V gave up 1 base and J gave up 7 bases, with 5 bases separating them. The CDR3 nucleotides are TGTGCCAGCAGCCAAGGGCTCCAGCCCCAGCATTTT. Translated: CASSQGLQPQHF.

The V gene is TRBV19, the J gene TRBJ1-5; TRBD1 aligns across 9 bases. V lost 5 bases and J lost 3; bases outside the gene matches: 11. The V gene's germline CDR1 is LNHDA and CDR2 SQIVND (reference sequence). The CDR3 runs to 17 residues. DNA for the CDR3: TGTGCCAGTAGTCGGATAACAGGGGGCACGAACAATCAGCCCCAGCATTTT. This codes for CASSRITGGTNNQPQHF.

This clone was recorded only once. The rearrangement uses TRBV28 and TRBJ1-6, with TRBD1 as a possible D gene (6 bases). The V and J ends lost 9 bases and 3 bases respectively, with 12 bases between them. Germline V gene lookup returns CDR1 MDHEN and CDR2 SYDVKM. The length of the CDR3 is 14 residues. The CDR3 here is CASSRDIYNSPLHF. The CDR3 DNA is TGTGCCAGTTCCCGGGACATCTATAATTCACCCCTCCACTTT.

This rearrangement joins TRBV5-6 to TRBJ2-4; tentatively, D is TRBD1 (5 bases). The V end lost 2 bases, the J end lost 8 bases, and 17 bases lay between the germline ends. This CDR3 is built from 15 residues. Germline CDR1 is SGHDT and CDR2 is YYEEEE. The CDR3 here is CASSLRGGGLDIQYF. The CDR3 DNA sequence: TGTGCCAGCAGCTTAAGGGGTGGCGGCCTTGACATTCAGTACTTC.

This chain links TRBV6-4 with TRBJ2-1; 9 nucleotides align to TRBD2. The CDR3 totals 17 residues. V trimming: 0 bases; J trimming: 4 bases; junction bases outside the gene matches: 7. The V gene's germline CDR1 is MRHNA and CDR2 SNTAGT. The chain's CDR3 is CASSDSPGLAGYNEQFF. DNA for the CDR3: TGTGCCAGCAGTGACTCCCCCGGGCTAGCGGGATACAATGAGCAGTTCTTC.

This chain joins TRBV2 and TRBJ1-3; 9 nucleotides agree with TRBD1. This CDR3 has 17 amino acids. The germline gives CDR1 SNHLY, CDR2 FYNNEI. Trimming removed 4 bases from V and 0 bases from J; junction bases left unmatched: 7. The CDR3 spells CASSVGDRAFSGNTIYF. The CDR3 bases are TGTGCCAGCAGTGTGGGGGACAGGGCTTTCTCTGGAAACACCATATATTTT.

This clone was detected only a few times. The rearrangement uses TRBV7-2 and TRBJ1-1, with 9 bases matching TRBD1. The ends lost 5 bases at V and 5 bases at J; junction bases unmatched: 9. CDR1 and CDR2 from the germline V gene are SGHTA and FQGNSA. This CDR3 is built from 15 residues. The CDR3 is CASSPGGQGYTEAFF. CDR3 sequence (DNA): TGTGCCAGCAGCCCGGGGGGACAGGGATATACTGAAGCTTTCTTT. The variable domain in full, completed from reference TRBV7-2 and TRBJ1-1, reads GAGVSQSPSNKVTEKGKDVELRCDPISGHTALYWYRQSLGQGLEFLIYFQGNSAPDKSGLPSDRFSAERTGGSVSTLTIQRTQQEDSAVYLCASSPGGQGYTEAFFGQGTRLTVV.

This clone was seen just once. The rearrangement uses TRBV9 and TRBJ2-1; D gene uncertain. V gave up 0 bases and J gave up 0 bases, with 4 bases separating them. Germline lookup yields CDR1 SGDLS and CDR2 YYNGEE. CDR3 size: 14 residues. The CDR3 loop is CASSVVFSYNEQFF. The CDR3 nucleotides read TGTGCCAGCAGCGTAGTATTCTCCTACAATGAGCAGTTCTTC.

V and J are TRBV10-3 and TRBJ2-1; 10 bases are shared with TRBD1. The germline V gene has CDR1 ENHRY and CDR2 SYGVKD. V was clipped by 6 bases and J by 7 bases; unmatched bases: 3. The CDR3 is 13 residues long. The CDR3 sequence: CAIRGDRGNEQFF. CDR3 nucleotides: TGTGCCATCAGGGGGGACAGGGGAAATGAGCAGTTCTTC.

The gene calls are TRBV6-1 and TRBJ1-2; D is unresolved. The CDR3 spans 13 residues. Trimming cost V 3 bases and J 9 bases, with 14 bases left between them. The V gene's germline CDR1 is MNHNS and CDR2 SASEGT. The CDR3 region is CASSDTVSLSYTF. For the CDR3, the DNA is TGTGCCAGCAGTGATACAGTTTCCTTGAGCTACACCTTC.

The chain recombines TRBV29-1 with TRBJ1-1; D is unresolved. V gave up 4 bases and J gave up 5 bases, with 11 bases separating them. In germline, CDR1 is SQVTM, CDR2 ANQGSEA. There are 12 residues in the CDR3. CDR3 sequence (DNA): TGCAGCGTTGTGGAGGTGGGGACTGAAGCTTTCTTT. Residues: CSVVEVGTEAFF.

This chain uses TRBV19 with TRBJ2-4; D is perhaps TRBD1 (5 bases). With 3 bases removed from V and 0 bases from J, the gap between germline ends came to 9 bases. This CDR3 is built from 15 residues. Looked up from germline, CDR1 is LNHDA and CDR2 is SQIVND (reference sequence). As DNA, the CDR3 is TGTGCCAGTAGTATGAGACAGCGAGCCAAAAACATTCAGTACTTC. Translated: CASSMRQRAKNIQYF.

The chain has TRBV7-9 and TRBJ2-1; D is unresolved. The CDR3 length is 11 residues. CDR1 SEHNR and CDR2 FQNEAQ come from the germline V gene (reference sequence). Trimming shortened V by 4 bases and J by 10 bases, and 8 bases separated the two germline ends. CDR3 nucleotides: TGTGCCAGCAGCTCCTTGAGCGAGCAGTTCTTC. Protein: CASSSLSEQFF. Variable domain in full (rest from reference TRBV7-9 and TRBJ2-1): DTGVSQNPRHKITKRGQNVTFRCDPISEHNRLYWYRQTLGQGPEFLTYFQNEAQLEKSRLLSDRFSAERPKGSFSTLEIQRTEQGDSAMYLCASSSLSEQFFGPGTRLTVL.

V is TRBV18 and J is TRBJ1-6, with no clear D. Germline CDR1 KGHSH, CDR2 LQKENI. CDR3 length: 16 residues. V was cut by 2 bases and J by 10 bases, with 18 bases left in between. The CDR3 loop is CASSPDPAGSESPLHF. DNA of the CDR3: TGTGCCAGCTCACCAGACCCAGCGGGCTCCGAATCACCCCTCCACTTT.

The CDR3: CASSIVDSQPQHF. The CDR3 DNA reads TGTGCCAGTAGTATTGTAGACAGCCAGCCCCAGCATTTT. The rearrangement uses TRBV19 and TRBJ1-5; tentatively, D is TRBD1 (5 bases). Between the trimmed V and J ends, which lost 3 bases and 7 bases, there was a span of 10 bases. This CDR3 has 13 amino acids. Germline V gene sequence: CDR1 LNHDA, CDR2 SQIVND (reference sequence).

The chain has TRBV19 and TRBJ2-3, with D perhaps TRBD1 (5 bases). The V end lost 9 bases, the J end lost 5 bases, and 18 bases lay between the germline ends. The CDR3 loop spans 14 amino acids. Per germline, CDR1 LNHDA and CDR2 SQIVND (reference sequence). CDR3 protein: CARSPGPCRDTQYF. CDR3 sequence (DNA): TGTGCCAGATCCCCAGGGCCCTGCCGAGATACGCAGTATTTT.

DNA of the CDR3: TGTGCCTGGACTCCCGGACTATCCTCCTACGAGCAGTACTTC. This encodes CAWTPGLSSYEQYF. The rearrangement links TRBV30 to TRBJ2-7; D might be TRBD2 (6 bases). The CDR3 covers 14 residues. Germline CDR1 is GTSNPN and CDR2 is SVGIG (reference sequence). Trimming shortened V by 4 bases and J by 0 bases, and 13 bases separated the two germline ends.

This clone appeared a single time. The CDR3 coding sequence is TGTGCCTGGGGGGAGCACTACGAGCAGTACTTC. It is translated as CAWGEHYEQYF. The chain uses TRBV30 and TRBJ2-7, with D possibly TRBD2 on 5 matching bases. The CDR3 is made up of 11 amino acids. V was clipped by 5 bases and J by 3 bases, with 8 bases between them. Germline V gene data show CDR1 as GTSNPN and CDR2 as SVGIG (reference sequence). The full variable domain, in which reference TRBV30 and TRBJ2-7 provide the parts outside the CDR3, is SQTIHQWPATLVQPVGSPLSLECTVEGTSNPNLYWYRQAAGRGLQLLFYSVGIGQISSEVPQNLSASRPQDRQFILSSKKLLLSDSGFYLCAWGEHYEQYFGPGTRLTVT.

The rearrangement links TRBV21-1 to TRBJ2-7; the table's D call of TRBD1 was not tested on the DNA. TRBV21-1 is deemed a pseudogene. CDR3 length: 15 amino acids. The CDR3 region is CASSKLEDSSYEQYF. The CDR3 DNA is TGTGCCAGCAGCAAGTTAGAAGACAGCTCCTACGAGCAGTACTTC.